One and the same sample provided the 8 T cell receptor beta chains below, sequenced in a study of blood T cell repertoires in COVID-19. The repertoire was sequenced with immunoSEQ multiplex PCR; TCRdb's copy has only in-frame clones and lacks some. The data show over 65,000 clones, with just over 85% seen just once and about 26% held by the top ten. The sample consisted of peripheral blood. These receptors came from a man aged 45 to 65 with active or convalescent COVID-19.

V usage is TRBV5-4 and J usage is TRBJ1-6, with D possibly matching TRBD1 (6 bases). V lost 4 bases, J lost 8 bases, and 19 bases lay in between. There are 16 residues in the CDR3. Germline V gene sequence: CDR1 SGHNT, CDR2 YYREEE (reference sequence). CDR3 DNA sequence: TGTGCCAGCAGCCCCAGGTCAGGGGAGCGTGATTCACCCCTCCACTTT. Amino acid sequence: CASSPRSGERDSPLHF.

V gene TRBV9 combines with J gene TRBJ2-1, with 7 bases that match TRBD1. The length of the CDR3 is 15 residues. The germline V gene has CDR1 SGDLS and CDR2 YYNGEE. V dropped 0 bases and J dropped 8; count of bases not matched to a gene: 8. CDR3 residues: CASSVGGGPRDEQFF. DNA of the CDR3: TGTGCCAGCAGCGTAGGAGGGGGCCCGAGGGATGAGCAGTTCTTC.

The chain couples TRBV5-1 to TRBJ2-2, with D tentatively TRBD1 (5 bases). Trimming left V 7 bases short and J 6 bases short, with 10 bases between. Germline V lookup: CDR1 SGHRS, CDR2 YFSETQ. This CDR3 is built from 12 residues. The CDR3 sequence: CASEDSAGELFF. The CDR3 nucleotides read TGCGCCAGCGAAGACAGCGCCGGGGAGCTGTTTTTT.

This sequence joins TRBV19 and TRBJ2-1; D not certain. The CDR3 consists of 16 residues. Germline V CDR1 and CDR2: LNHDA, SQIVND (reference sequence). V gave up 3 bases and J gave up 1 base, with 13 bases separating them. CDR3 sequence reads: CASSITASSSYNEQFF. DNA of the CDR3: TGTGCCAGTAGTATTACTGCGAGTTCTTCCTACAATGAGCAGTTCTTC.

The chain is built from TRBV7-9 and TRBJ2-3; TRBD2 agrees at 7 bases. Per the germline V gene, CDR1 is SEHNR and CDR2 is FQNEAQ (reference sequence). The CDR3 is made up of 16 amino acids. The V and J ends lost 4 bases and 1 base, in that order; junction bases with no gene match: 8. Here the CDR3 reads CASSSLGGRGTDTQYF. The CDR3 DNA is TGTGCCAGCAGCTCCCTAGGAGGGAGGGGCACAGATACGCAGTATTTT.

The V and J genes are TRBV6-6 and TRBJ1-5, with D perhaps TRBD1 (5 bases). V dropped 0 bases and J dropped 3 bases, with 12 bases sitting between them. Per the germline V gene, CDR1 is MNHNY and CDR2 is SVGAGI (reference sequence). This CDR3 region has 16 residues. CDR3 DNA: TGTGCCAGCAGTTACTCGGTCGGCAGGGTCAATCAGCCCCAGCATTTT. It encodes CASSYSVGRVNQPQHF.

CDR3 sequence reads: CASMARGGSGTEAFF. The CDR3 DNA follows: TGTGCCAGCATGGCGAGAGGGGGCTCGGGCACTGAAGCTTTCTTT. The genes are TRBV6-5 and TRBJ1-1; TRBD1 matches 7 bases. The CDR3 covers 15 residues. The germline gives CDR1 MNHEY, CDR2 SVGAGI. After removal of 7 bases from V and 4 bases from J, the junction contained 12 bases not matched to a gene.

This clone was observed a single time. V is TRBV5-1 and J is TRBJ1-6, with 8 positions matching TRBD1. The CDR3 is made up of 17 amino acids. Germline V gene sequence: CDR1 SGHRS, CDR2 YFSETQ. J lost 3 bases, V lost 5 bases, and 10 bases had no gene match. The CDR3 coding sequence is TGCGCCAGCAGGCGGTCTACAGGGGGAGGCTATAATTCACCCCTCCACTTT. Amino acids: CASRRSTGGGYNSPLHF.